Listed here are 18 T cell receptor beta chains from one sample, sequenced in a study of T cell changes during pregnancy in multiple sclerosis. Produced via immunoSEQ multiplex PCR; TCRdb's table is partial and in-frame only. The sample lists 55,000 or so clones; roughly 90% were seen once. Sequenced here: CD4+ T cells from peripheral blood mononuclear cells, sampled after pregnancy. The source is a female donor in good health, enrolled as a control in a pregnancy study.

This chain joins TRBV14 and TRBJ1-3; D might be TRBD1 (6 bases). This CDR3 contains 16 residues. Trimming cost V 1 base and J 4 bases, with 14 bases left between them. Germline V CDR1 and CDR2: SGHDN, FVKESK. CDR3 loop: CASSQVLQGLGNTIYF. The CDR3 DNA reads as TGTGCCAGCAGCCAAGTTCTACAGGGTCTCGGAAACACCATATATTTT.

J is TRBJ2-1 and V is TRBV2; D is undetermined. Trimming removed 4 bases from V and 7 bases from J, with 14 bases in between. The CDR3 loop spans 14 amino acids. Germline V gene data show CDR1 as SNHLY and CDR2 as FYNNEI. The CDR3 nucleotides read TGTGCCAGCAGTGGCCCAGGAAGGCCAAATGAGCAGTTCTTC. This gives the protein CASSGPGRPNEQFF.

This chain connects TRBV12-5 to TRBJ2-5, with 15 bases that match TRBD2. CDR3 length equals 16 residues. V lost 5 bases to trimming and J lost 2 bases; unmatched junction nucleotides: 3. In germline, CDR1 is LGHNT, CDR2 FRNRAP. CDR3 in DNA: TGTGCTAGTGGTCGAGGACTAGCGGGGGGGCAAGAGACCCAGTACTTC. It translates to CASGRGLAGGQETQYF.

This chain uses TRBV4-3 with TRBJ1-2, with TRBD1 as a possible D gene (5 bases). CDR1 is LGHNA and CDR2 is YSLEER in the germline V gene. V was shortened by 4 bases and J by 0 bases, with 15 bases between the two germline ends. The CDR3 covers 16 residues. CDR3 in amino acids: CASSPIPQVTNYGYTF. In nucleotides, the CDR3 is TGCGCCAGCAGCCCAATCCCACAGGTGACTAACTATGGCTACACCTTC.

This chain connects TRBV4-2 to TRBJ1-5; a possible D gene is TRBD1 (5 bases). Deletions cut 0 bases from V and 12 bases from J, with 12 bases between. Looked up from germline, CDR1 is LGHNA and CDR2 is YNFKEQ. The CDR3 extends over 13 amino acids. Here the CDR3 reads CASSQDLGVHQHF. The CDR3 DNA is TGTGCCAGCAGCCAAGATTTAGGGGTTCACCAGCATTTT.

The chain uses TRBV5-5 and TRBJ2-4; TRBD1 matches at 8 bases. Germline-derived CDR1 and CDR2 are SGHKS and YYEKEE (reference sequence). The CDR3 loop spans 14 amino acids. J lost 2 bases, V lost 9 bases, and 7 bases had no gene match. The CDR3 loop reads CATSAGGTKNIQYF. Written as DNA, the CDR3 is TGTGCCACCTCGGCAGGGGGCACCAAAAACATTCAGTACTTC.

The rearrangement joins TRBV5-1 to TRBJ2-5; 11 bases fit TRBD1. The germline CDR1 and CDR2 sequences are SGHRS and YFSETQ. This CDR3 has 16 residues. The junction had 6 bases not matched to a gene; V was cut back by 1 base and J by 4 bases. DNA for the CDR3: TGCGCCAGCAGCTTGCCGACCGGGACAGGGGGAGAGACCCAGTACTTC. Protein sequence: CASSLPTGTGGETQYF.

This CDR3 is CASSQAWGGWQPQHF. The CDR3 nucleotides are TGCGCCAGCAGCCAAGCCTGGGGGGGCTGGCAGCCCCAGCATTTT. The V call is TRBV4-3, the J call TRBJ1-5; D may be TRBD1 (6 bases). Deletions cut 1 base from V and 7 bases from J, with 14 bases between. The CDR3 totals 15 residues. Looked up from germline, CDR1 is LGHNA and CDR2 is YSLEER.

The J gene is TRBJ2-2, the V gene TRBV5-1, with TRBD2 matching over 8 bases. V lost 3 bases to trimming and J lost 7 bases; unmatched junction nucleotides: 8. Germline CDR1 SGHRS, CDR2 YFSETQ. The CDR3 length is 15 residues. The CDR3: CASSSGTRFNGELFF. Written as DNA, the CDR3 is TGCGCCAGCAGCTCCGGGACTAGATTTAACGGGGAGCTGTTTTTT.

This clone is a singleton in its sample. V usage is TRBV5-1 and J usage is TRBJ2-3; 13 positions agree with TRBD2. J lost 6 bases, V lost 3 bases, and 4 bases had no gene match. CDR1 and CDR2 from the germline V gene are SGHRS and YFSETQ. The CDR3 is 15 amino acids. The CDR3 is CASSYTSGGADTQYF. The CDR3 DNA follows: TGCGCCAGCAGCTATACTAGCGGGGGGGCGGATACGCAGTATTTT.

V is TRBV4-2 and J is TRBJ2-2, with 15 bases identical to TRBD2. The V gene end was trimmed by 4 bases and the J gene end by 4 bases; junction bases not matched to a gene: 4. CDR3 length equals 17 residues. The germline CDR1 and CDR2 sequences are LGHNA and YNFKEQ. The CDR3 protein is CASSPRTSGGATGELFF. The CDR3 nucleotides are TGTGCCAGCAGCCCCCGGACTAGCGGGGGGGCCACCGGGGAGCTGTTTTTT.

Written as DNA, the CDR3 is TGTGCCAGCTCACCCGGACACTACGAGCAGTACTTC. It codes for CASSPGHYEQYF. The chain links TRBV18 to TRBJ2-7; TRBD1 is a possible D gene (5 bases). CDR1 KGHSH and CDR2 LQKENI come from the germline V gene. Trimming stripped 3 bases from V and 3 bases from J, with 6 bases between. This CDR3 has 12 amino acids.

The V and J genes are TRBV18 and TRBJ1-1; D unresolved. CDR1 is KGHSH, CDR2 LQKENI, per germline. The CDR3 extends over 15 amino acids. Trimming shortened V by 1 base and J by 8 bases, and 17 bases separated the two germline ends. CDR3 sequence: CASSPRAVSVVEAFF. The DNA of the CDR3 is TGTGCCAGCTCACCACGGGCAGTGTCGGTAGTGGAAGCTTTCTTT.

The chain links TRBV7-2 to TRBJ1-5; 10 bases map to TRBD1. The length of the CDR3 is 15 residues. V was pared by 4 bases and J by 4 bases, with 4 bases of the junction left unmatched. The V gene's germline CDR1 is SGHTA and CDR2 FQGNSA. CDR3 protein: CASSSRTGGNQPQHF. The CDR3 region has the DNA TGTGCCAGCAGCTCCCGGACAGGGGGTAATCAGCCCCAGCATTTT.

This chain uses TRBV6-1 with TRBJ1-1; 8 positions agree with TRBD1. Germline V lookup: CDR1 MNHNS, CDR2 SASEGT. The V and J ends lost 6 bases and 5 bases, in that order; junction bases with no gene match: 5. This CDR3 is built from 13 residues. The CDR3, as DNA: TGTGCCAGCAGGGTGACAGGGGTGACTGAAGCTTTCTTT. This translates into CASRVTGVTEAFF.

The V gene is TRBV5-4, the J gene TRBJ1-6, with 8 bases aligning to TRBD1. Trimming at V came to 5 bases and at J to 0 bases, leaving 7 bases not matched to a gene. The CDR3 length is 17 residues. The germline gives CDR1 SGHNT, CDR2 YYREEE (reference sequence). The CDR3 region has the DNA TGTGCCAGCAGTTTGCTAGGACAGGGCTCCTATAATTCACCCCTCCACTTT. Protein sequence: CASSLLGQGSYNSPLHF. The full variable domain, its missing parts supplied by reference TRBV5-4 and TRBJ1-6, is ETGVTQSPTHLIKTRGQQVTLRCSSQSGHNTVSWYQQALGQGPQFIFQYYREEENGRGNFPPRFSGLQFPNYSSELNVNALELDDSALYLCASSLLGQGSYNSPLHFGNGTRLTVT.

Details on this clone: Other nucleotide sequences from this sample produce the same CDR3. V usage is TRBV4-3 and J usage is TRBJ1-4; maybe TRBD1 (5 bases). V shed 3 bases and J shed 7 bases, with 12 bases lying between them. The CDR3 has 14 amino acids. In germline, CDR1 is LGHNA, CDR2 YSLEER. The CDR3 nucleotides read TGCGCCAGCAGCCACCGGGGGAGCAGTGAAAAACTGTTTTTT. Its protein product is CASSHRGSSEKLFF.

This chain joins TRBV30 and TRBJ2-5; 8 bases map to TRBD2. After removal of 4 bases from V and 7 bases from J, the junction contained 8 bases not matched to a gene. The length of the CDR3 is 13 residues. CDR1 is GTSNPN, CDR2 SVGIG, per germline (reference sequence). In DNA, the CDR3 is TGTGCCTGGACTCCCGGGGGGGCGGGGACCCAGTACTTC. Protein product: CAWTPGGAGTQYF.